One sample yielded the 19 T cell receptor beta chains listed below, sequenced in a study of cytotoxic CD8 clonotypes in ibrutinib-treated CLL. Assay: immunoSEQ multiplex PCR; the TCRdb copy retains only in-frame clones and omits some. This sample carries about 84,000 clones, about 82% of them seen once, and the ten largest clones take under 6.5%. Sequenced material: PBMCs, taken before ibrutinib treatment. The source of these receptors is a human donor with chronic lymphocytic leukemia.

The CDR3 is CASSQVAAGVVTDTQYF. The CDR3 nucleotides read TGCGCCAGCAGCCAAGTCGCGGCGGGAGTGGTTACAGATACGCAGTATTTT. This chain joins TRBV4-1 and TRBJ2-3, with 7 nucleotides matching TRBD2. This CDR3 has 17 amino acids. V dropped 1 base and J dropped 3; count of bases not matched to a gene: 10. Per the germline V gene, CDR1 is MGHRA and CDR2 is YSYEKL.

Here the CDR3 DNA reads TGTGCCAGCAGCTTAGATGACTCCGAGCAGTACTTC. Translating gives CASSLDDSEQYF. The chain recombines TRBV7-2 with TRBJ2-7; D not resolved. Germline CDR1 reads SGHTA; CDR2 reads FQGNSA. The CDR3 spans 12 residues. V lost 1 base and J lost 6, with 7 bases in between.

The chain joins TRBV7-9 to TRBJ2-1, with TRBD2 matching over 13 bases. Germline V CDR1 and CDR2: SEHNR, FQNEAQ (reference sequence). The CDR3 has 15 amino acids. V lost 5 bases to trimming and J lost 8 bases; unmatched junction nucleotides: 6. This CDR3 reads CASSIRTSGSDEQFF. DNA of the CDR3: TGTGCCAGCAGCATCAGGACTAGCGGGAGCGATGAGCAGTTCTTC.

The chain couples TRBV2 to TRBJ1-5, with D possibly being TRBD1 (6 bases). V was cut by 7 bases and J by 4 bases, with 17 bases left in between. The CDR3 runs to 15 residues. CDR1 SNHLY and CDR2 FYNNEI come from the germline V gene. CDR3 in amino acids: CASTLTTGGNQPQHF. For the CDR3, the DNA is TGTGCCAGCACCCTAACGACAGGAGGTAATCAGCCCCAGCATTTT.

The CDR3 bases are TGTGCCAGCAGTGGGGGGAGCGGCACTGAAGCTTTCTTT. Protein product: CASSGGSGTEAFF. The rearrangement uses TRBV6-1 and TRBJ1-1, with D tentatively TRBD1 (5 bases). This CDR3 has 13 amino acids. The ends were cut back, 4 bases at V and 4 bases at J, with 10 bases in the middle. Germline lookup yields CDR1 MNHNS and CDR2 SASEGT.

The CDR3 DNA sequence: TGCAGCGTCTATAGGGTCGGAATCACTGAAGCTTTCTTT. This codes for CSVYRVGITEAFF. This chain connects TRBV29-1 to TRBJ1-1; D is unresolved. The V and J ends lost 6 bases and 4 bases respectively, with 15 bases between them. Germline V gene data show CDR1 as SQVTM and CDR2 as ANQGSEA. There are 13 residues in the CDR3.

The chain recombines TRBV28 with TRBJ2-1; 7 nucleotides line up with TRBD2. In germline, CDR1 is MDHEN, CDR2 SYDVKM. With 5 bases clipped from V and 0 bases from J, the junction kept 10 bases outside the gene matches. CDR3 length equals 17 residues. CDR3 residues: CASSPTGGGSSYNEQFF. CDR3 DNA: TGTGCCAGCAGTCCAACGGGAGGCGGGAGCTCCTACAATGAGCAGTTCTTC.

The CDR3 spells CASSLVPYGYTF. In DNA form, the CDR3 reads TGTGCCAGCAGTTTAGTACCCTATGGCTACACCTTC. The rearrangement joins TRBV28 to TRBJ1-2; D call uncertain. CDR1 is MDHEN and CDR2 is SYDVKM in the germline V gene. V lost 2 bases, J lost 4 bases, and 5 bases lay in between. The CDR3 is 12 residues long.

Written as DNA, the CDR3 is TGTGCCAGCAGTATCCTTGACTTCATTGGTGGAACACTTTTCTTT. Translation: CASSILDFIGGTLFF. V usage is TRBV6-5 and J usage is TRBJ1-1; D is undetermined. V lost 5 bases, J lost 13 bases, and 26 bases lay in between. Germline CDR1 and CDR2: MNHEY and SVGAGI. The CDR3 consists of 15 residues.

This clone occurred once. The CDR3 DNA reads TGTGCCAGCAGCCCTAGCGTGGATACGCAGTATTTT. Its protein is CASSPSVDTQYF. The chain recombines TRBV2 with TRBJ2-3; possibly TRBD2 for D (6 bases). The CDR3 totals 12 residues. Trimming took off 6 bases at V and 6 bases at J, with 10 bases between the two ends. Germline CDR1 reads SNHLY; CDR2 reads FYNNEI.

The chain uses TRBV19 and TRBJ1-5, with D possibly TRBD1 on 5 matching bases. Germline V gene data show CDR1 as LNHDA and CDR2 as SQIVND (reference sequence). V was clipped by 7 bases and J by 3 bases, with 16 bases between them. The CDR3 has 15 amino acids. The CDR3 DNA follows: TGTGCCAGTAAGAAAGGAACAGGCCTCAATCAGCCCCAGCATTTT. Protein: CASKKGTGLNQPQHF. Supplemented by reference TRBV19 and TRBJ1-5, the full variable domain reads DGGITQSPKYLFRKEGQNVTLSCEQNLNHDAMYWYRQDPGQGLRLIYYSQIVNDFQKGDIAEGYSVSREKKESFPLTVTSAQKNPTAFYLCASKKGTGLNQPQHFGDGTRLSIL.

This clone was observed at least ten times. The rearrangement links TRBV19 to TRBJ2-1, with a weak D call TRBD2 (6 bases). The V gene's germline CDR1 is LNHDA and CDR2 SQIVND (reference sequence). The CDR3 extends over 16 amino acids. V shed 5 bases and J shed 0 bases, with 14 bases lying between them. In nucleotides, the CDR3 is TGTGCCAGTAGTGGGGACTGGGGAAGCTCCTACAATGAGCAGTTCTTC. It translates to CASSGDWGSSYNEQFF.

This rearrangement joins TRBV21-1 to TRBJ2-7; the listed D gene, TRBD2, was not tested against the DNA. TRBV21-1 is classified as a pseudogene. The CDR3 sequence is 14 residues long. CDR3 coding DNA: TGTGCCAGCACCATAGAAACTGCCATATGGGAGCAGTACTTC. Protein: CASTIETAIWEQYF.

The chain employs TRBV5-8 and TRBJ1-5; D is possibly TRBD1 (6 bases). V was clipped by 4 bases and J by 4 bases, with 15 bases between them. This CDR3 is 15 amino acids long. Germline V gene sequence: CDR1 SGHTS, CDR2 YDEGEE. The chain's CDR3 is CASSRTGIGNQPQHF. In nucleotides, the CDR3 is TGTGCCAGCAGCCGAACAGGGATAGGGAATCAGCCCCAGCATTTT. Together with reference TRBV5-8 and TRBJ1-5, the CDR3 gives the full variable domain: EAGVTQSPTHLIKTRGQQATLRCSPISGHTSVYWYQQALGLGLQFLLWYDEGEERNRGNFPPRFSGRQFPNYSSELNVNALELEDSALYLCASSRTGIGNQPQHFGDGTRLSIL.

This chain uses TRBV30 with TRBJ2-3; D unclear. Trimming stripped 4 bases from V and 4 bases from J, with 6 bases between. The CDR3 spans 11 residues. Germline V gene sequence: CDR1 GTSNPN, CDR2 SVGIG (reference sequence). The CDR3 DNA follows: TGTGCCTGGAATTCCGCAGATACGCAGTATTTT. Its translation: CAWNSADTQYF.

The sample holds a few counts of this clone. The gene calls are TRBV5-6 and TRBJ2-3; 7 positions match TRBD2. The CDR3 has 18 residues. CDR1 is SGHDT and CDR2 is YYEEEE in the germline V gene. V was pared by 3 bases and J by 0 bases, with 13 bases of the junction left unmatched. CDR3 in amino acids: CASSSLITLAASTDTQYF. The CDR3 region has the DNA TGTGCCAGCAGCTCCCTAATTACGCTAGCGGCTAGCACAGATACGCAGTATTTT.

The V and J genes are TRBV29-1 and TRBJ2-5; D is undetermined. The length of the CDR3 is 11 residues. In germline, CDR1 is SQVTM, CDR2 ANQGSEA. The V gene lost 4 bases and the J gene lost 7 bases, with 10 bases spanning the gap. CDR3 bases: TGCAGCGTTGTAAAAAGTTCGACCCAGTACTTC. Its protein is CSVVKSSTQYF.

CDR3 protein: CASSESFGRAENEQFF. CDR3 DNA: TGCGCCAGCAGTGAGTCGTTCGGGAGAGCGGAAAATGAGCAGTTCTTC. The J gene is TRBJ2-1, the V gene TRBV10-1; weak D call: TRBD2 (6 bases). Germline V CDR1 and CDR2: WNHNN, SYGVQD (reference sequence). This CDR3 is built from 16 residues. Trimming cost V 0 bases and J 7 bases, with 16 bases left between them.

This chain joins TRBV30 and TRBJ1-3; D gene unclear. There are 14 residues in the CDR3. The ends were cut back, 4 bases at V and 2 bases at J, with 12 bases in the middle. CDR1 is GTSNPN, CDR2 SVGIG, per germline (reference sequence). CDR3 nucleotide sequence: TGTGCCTGGACCGGGGATCCCGCTGGAAACACCATATATTTT. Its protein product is CAWTGDPAGNTIYF.